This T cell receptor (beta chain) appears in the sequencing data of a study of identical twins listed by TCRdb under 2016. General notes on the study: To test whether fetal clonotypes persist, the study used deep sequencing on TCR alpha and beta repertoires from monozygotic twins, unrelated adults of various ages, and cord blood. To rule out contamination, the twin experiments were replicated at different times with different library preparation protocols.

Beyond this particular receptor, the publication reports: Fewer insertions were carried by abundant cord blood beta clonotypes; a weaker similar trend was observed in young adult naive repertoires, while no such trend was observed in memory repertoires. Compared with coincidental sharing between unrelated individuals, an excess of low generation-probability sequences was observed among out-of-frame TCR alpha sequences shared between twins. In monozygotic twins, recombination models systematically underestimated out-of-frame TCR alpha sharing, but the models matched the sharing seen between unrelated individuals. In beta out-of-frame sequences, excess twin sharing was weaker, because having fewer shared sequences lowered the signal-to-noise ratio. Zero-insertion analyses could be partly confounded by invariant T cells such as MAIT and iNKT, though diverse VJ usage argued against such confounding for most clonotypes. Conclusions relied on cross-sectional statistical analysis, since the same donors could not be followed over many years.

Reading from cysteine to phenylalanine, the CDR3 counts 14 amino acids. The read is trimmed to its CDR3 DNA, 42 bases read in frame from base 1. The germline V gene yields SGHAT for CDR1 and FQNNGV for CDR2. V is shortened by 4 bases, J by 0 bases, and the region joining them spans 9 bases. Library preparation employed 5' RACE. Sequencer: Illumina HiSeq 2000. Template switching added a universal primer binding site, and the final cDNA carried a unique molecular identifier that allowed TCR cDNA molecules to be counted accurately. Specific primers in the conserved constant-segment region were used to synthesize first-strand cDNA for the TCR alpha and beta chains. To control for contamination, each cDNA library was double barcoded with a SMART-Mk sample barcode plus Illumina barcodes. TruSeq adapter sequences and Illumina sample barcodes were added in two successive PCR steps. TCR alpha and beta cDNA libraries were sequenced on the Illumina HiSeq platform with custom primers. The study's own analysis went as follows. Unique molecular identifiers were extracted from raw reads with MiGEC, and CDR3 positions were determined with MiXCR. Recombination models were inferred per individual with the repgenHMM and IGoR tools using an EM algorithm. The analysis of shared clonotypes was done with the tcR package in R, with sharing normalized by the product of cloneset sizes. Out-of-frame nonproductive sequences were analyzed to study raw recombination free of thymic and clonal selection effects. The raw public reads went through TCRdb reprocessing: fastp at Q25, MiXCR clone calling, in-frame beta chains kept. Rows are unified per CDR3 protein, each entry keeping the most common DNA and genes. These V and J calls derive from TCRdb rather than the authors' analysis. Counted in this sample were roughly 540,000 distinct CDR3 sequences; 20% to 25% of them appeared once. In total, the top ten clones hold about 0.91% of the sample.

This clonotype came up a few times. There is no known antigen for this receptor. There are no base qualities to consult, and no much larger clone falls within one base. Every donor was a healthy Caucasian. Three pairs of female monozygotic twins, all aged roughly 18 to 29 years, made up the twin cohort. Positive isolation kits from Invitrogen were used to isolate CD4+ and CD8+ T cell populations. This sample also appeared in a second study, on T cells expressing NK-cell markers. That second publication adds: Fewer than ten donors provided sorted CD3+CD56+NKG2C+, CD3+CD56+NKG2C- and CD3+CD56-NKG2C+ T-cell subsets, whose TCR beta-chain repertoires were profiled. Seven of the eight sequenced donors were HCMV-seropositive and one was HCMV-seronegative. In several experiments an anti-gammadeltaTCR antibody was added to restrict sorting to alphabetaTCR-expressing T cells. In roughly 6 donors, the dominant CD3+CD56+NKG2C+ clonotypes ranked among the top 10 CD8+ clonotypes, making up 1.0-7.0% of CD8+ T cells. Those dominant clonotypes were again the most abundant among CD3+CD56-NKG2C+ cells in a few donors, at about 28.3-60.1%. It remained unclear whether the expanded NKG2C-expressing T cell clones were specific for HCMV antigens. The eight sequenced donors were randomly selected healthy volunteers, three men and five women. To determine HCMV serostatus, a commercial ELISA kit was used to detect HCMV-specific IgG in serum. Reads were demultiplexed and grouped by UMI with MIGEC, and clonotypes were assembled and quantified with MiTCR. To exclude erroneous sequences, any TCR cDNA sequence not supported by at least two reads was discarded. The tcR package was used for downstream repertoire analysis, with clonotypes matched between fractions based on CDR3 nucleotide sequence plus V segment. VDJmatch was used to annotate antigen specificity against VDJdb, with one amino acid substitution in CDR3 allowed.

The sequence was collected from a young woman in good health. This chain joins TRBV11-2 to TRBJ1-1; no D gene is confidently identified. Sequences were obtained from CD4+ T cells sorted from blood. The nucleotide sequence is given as TGTGCCAGCAGCTCGCTGGGAGTGAACACTGAAGCTTTCTTT. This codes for CASSSLGVNTEAFF.